Listed here are 8 T cell receptor beta chains from one sample, sequenced in a study of blood T cell repertoires in COVID-19 (dated by TCRdb to about 2020). The library was obtained by the immunoSEQ multiplex PCR assay. TCRdb provides this immuneACCESS table in a form limited to in-frame rearrangements. Some clones are lacking; in checked studies, under half of them reflect an unresolved V gene, and why the rest are absent is not known. The sample records 300,000 to 450,000 clones, 89% of which are singletons. The ten top clones hold 3% to 4% of the sample. Sequenced: peripheral blood. Receptors were obtained from a woman aged 55 to 70 with COVID-19, enrolled during active disease.

The CDR3 sequence is CASSLAGGREDTQYF. CDR3 DNA: TGCGCCAGCAGCTTGGCCGGGGGGCGTGAAGATACGCAGTATTTT. The chain recombines TRBV5-1 with TRBJ2-3, with TRBD2 as a possible D gene (7 bases). The V gene's germline CDR1 is SGHRS and CDR2 YFSETQ. The CDR3 totals 15 residues. Trimming stripped 0 bases from V and 5 bases from J, with 13 bases between.

The J gene is TRBJ2-7, the V gene TRBV10-3, with 9 positions matching TRBD1. The length of the CDR3 is 16 residues. V lost 4 bases, J lost 4 bases, and 11 bases stayed unmatched. Per the germline V gene, CDR1 is ENHRY and CDR2 is SYGVKD. CDR3 loop: CAISALFDRGSYEQYF. CDR3 coding DNA: TGTGCCATCAGTGCCTTATTTGACAGGGGGAGTTACGAGCAGTACTTC.

The chain combines TRBV10-3 with TRBJ1-1; 7 bases fit TRBD1. Germline-derived CDR1 and CDR2 are ENHRY and SYGVKD. The V segment lost 6 bases and the J segment 4 bases; nucleotides outside the gene matches: 11. The CDR3 spans 15 residues. CDR3 DNA sequence: TGTGCCATCAGCCAACCGGGACAGTTAAGCACTGAAGCTTTCTTT. Amino acid sequence: CAISQPGQLSTEAFF.

The V call is TRBV5-1, the J call TRBJ2-7, with TRBD2 identical over 11 bases. This CDR3 has 15 residues. Germline lookup yields CDR1 SGHRS and CDR2 YFSETQ. With V trimmed by 4 bases and J by 2 bases, 5 bases remained unmatched. CDR3 in DNA: TGCGCCAGCAGCCCGCTAGCGGGGGGTGCCTACGAGCAGTACTTC. Its translation is CASSPLAGGAYEQYF.

The chain couples TRBV5-1 to TRBJ2-2; the D gene is possibly TRBD2 (6 bases). The CDR3 length is 16 residues. Germline V gene lookup returns CDR1 SGHRS and CDR2 YFSETQ. Trimming took off 4 bases at V and 2 bases at J, with 15 bases between the two ends. The DNA of the CDR3 is TGCGCCAGCAGCCCTTTGGAGGGCTACAACACCGGGGAGCTGTTTTTT. It specifies CASSPLEGYNTGELFF.

The rearrangement links TRBV7-9 to TRBJ1-3; D gene ambiguous. CDR1 and CDR2 (germline): SEHNR, FQNEAQ (reference sequence). This CDR3 contains 14 residues. Trimming stripped 5 bases from V and 0 bases from J, with 8 bases between. CDR3 nucleotides: TGTGCCAGCAGCCGGGGAGGCTCTGGAAACACCATATATTTT. Amino acid sequence: CASSRGGSGNTIYF.

This clone was detected only a few times. The J gene is TRBJ1-2, the V gene TRBV30; 7 positions match TRBD1. V was clipped by 8 bases and J by 3 bases; unmatched bases: 9. Germline loops: CDR1 GTSNPN, CDR2 SVGIG (reference sequence). The CDR3 is 13 amino acids. CDR3 in amino acids: CALTTGYDYGYTF. CDR3 bases: TGTGCCCTCACGACAGGGTATGACTATGGCTACACCTTC.

The chain uses TRBV7-9 and TRBJ1-5; 9 bases line up with TRBD1. V lost 5 bases and J lost 6; bases outside the gene matches: 11. The germline V gene has CDR1 SEHNR and CDR2 FQNEAQ (reference sequence). The length of the CDR3 is 16 residues. CDR3 in amino acids: CASSPRTGEAGQPQHF. The CDR3, as DNA: TGTGCCAGCAGCCCCCGGACAGGGGAAGCGGGTCAGCCCCAGCATTTT.